The next 7 T cell receptor beta chains were all read from a single sample in a study of control samples from healthy donors and cancer patients. Assay: immunoSEQ multiplex PCR; the TCRdb copy retains only in-frame clones and omits some. The sample contains some 89,000 clones, approximately 87% of which appear only once. The specimen was blood. The receptors were sampled from a middle-aged woman in good health.

The genes are TRBV6-5 and TRBJ1-5; perhaps TRBD1 as D (6 bases). The CDR3 totals 14 residues. The V and J ends lost 6 bases and 3 bases respectively, with 12 bases between them. The germline gives CDR1 MNHEY, CDR2 SVGAGI. The CDR3, as DNA: TGTGCCAGCAGGGGGGACACCTCCAATCAGCCCCAGCATTTT. Translation: CASRGDTSNQPQHF.

The gene calls are TRBV29-1 and TRBJ1-1; weak D call: TRBD1 (6 bases). The V gene lost 7 bases and the J gene lost 3 bases, with 15 bases spanning the gap. This CDR3 contains 13 residues. Germline V CDR1 and CDR2: SQVTM, ANQGSEA. The CDR3 nucleotides read TGCAGCGGCGGGGGGGGCGGCGACACTGAAGCTTTCTTT. It yields the protein CSGGGGGDTEAFF. Full variable domain (remainder filled in from reference TRBV29-1 and TRBJ1-1): SAVISQKPSRDICQRGTSLTIQCQVDSQVTMMFWYRQQPGQSLTLIATANQGSEATYESGFVIDKFPISRPNLTFSTLTVSNMSPEDSSIYLCSGGGGGDTEAFFGQGTRLTVV.

The chain joins TRBV5-5 to TRBJ1-1; 8 bases align to TRBD1. Germline values: CDR1 SGHKS, CDR2 YYEKEE (reference sequence). This CDR3 is built from 15 residues. V trimming: 2 bases; J trimming: 3 bases; junction bases outside the gene matches: 6. CDR3 amino acids: CASSFSRGQDTEAFF. The CDR3 DNA reads as TGTGCCAGCAGCTTCAGCAGGGGGCAGGACACTGAAGCTTTCTTT.

V and J are TRBV6-5 and TRBJ2-7; no definite D call. V dropped 5 bases and J dropped 1 base, with 12 bases sitting between them. Looked up from germline, CDR1 is MNHEY and CDR2 is SVGAGI. This CDR3 comprises 14 residues. The DNA of the CDR3 is TGTGCCAGCAGTAACGATGAAAGATCCTACGAGCAGTACTTC. It yields the protein CASSNDERSYEQYF.

Comments on this clone: Other DNA variants within this sample encode the same CDR3. This sequence joins TRBV27 and TRBJ1-1; D possibly corresponds to TRBD1 (5 bases). Germline V lookup: CDR1 MNHEY, CDR2 SMNVEV (reference sequence). With 3 bases removed from V and 4 bases from J, the gap between germline ends came to 9 bases. The CDR3 sequence is 13 residues long. CDR3 nucleotides: TGTGCCAGCAGTTTGGGGGGGGGCACTGAAGCTTTCTTT. Translated, it gives CASSLGGGTEAFF.

This clone was counted only a few times. The J gene is TRBJ2-7, the V gene TRBV30, with 9 bases lining up with TRBD1. V was clipped by 1 base and J by 3 bases; unmatched bases: 7. Germline CDR1 reads GTSNPN; CDR2 reads SVGIG (reference sequence). The CDR3 has 15 amino acids. The CDR3 loop is CAWSAPGQGDYEQYF. The CDR3 nucleotides read TGTGCCTGGAGTGCACCGGGACAGGGAGACTACGAGCAGTACTTC.

The chain combines TRBV5-1 with TRBJ1-2; TRBD1 aligns across 7 bases. Germline V CDR1 and CDR2: SGHRS, YFSETQ. This CDR3 contains 15 residues. Losses at the gene ends were 1 base for V and 2 bases for J; bases not matched to a gene: 5. The CDR3 loop is CASSLRQGVNYGYTF. Written as DNA, the CDR3 is TGCGCCAGCAGCTTGAGGCAGGGGGTAAACTATGGCTACACCTTC.